This TCR beta chain stems from a study of T cell responses to AZD1222 COVID-19 vaccine. Data came from immunoSEQ multiplex PCR; TCRdb stores just in-frame clones and leaves some out. This table holds around 130,000 clones, around 90% found once. V lost 0 bases and J lost 6; bases outside the gene matches: 2. CDR1 and CDR2 from the germline V gene are MRHNA and SNTAGT. The CDR3 has 15 residues. This clone appeared once. This chain connects TRBV6-4 to TRBJ2-3, with 11 positions matching TRBD2. The origin of this receptor is an adult who received the MenACWY meningococcal vaccine as a control. Here the sequenced sample was peripheral blood, taken 28 days after the second dose of the MenACWY control vaccine. The CDR3 spells CASSDSLAGVDTQYF. The CDR3 region has the DNA TGTGCCAGCAGTGACTCACTAGCGGGGGTGGATACGCAGTATTTT.